This entry lists 22 T cell receptor beta chains sequenced from one sample in a study of a mutant IDH1 vaccine in newly diagnosed glioma. Profiling relied on immunoSEQ multiplex PCR, and the TCRdb table lists in-frame clones only, not all of them. Of about 67,000 clones detected, 65% to 85% appear once; the ten largest clones hold approximately 4.3%. Time point defined: baseline, week 1 (first vaccination visit). As for treatment: pre-vaccination baseline after standard-of-care therapy. This specimen consisted of peripheral blood mononuclear cells (PBMCs), obtained from a glioma patient treated with radiotherapy, temozolomide or both. The receptors come from a woman under 30 with glioma. Some clones in this sample may be carry-over from other donors' samples.

This clone was found once. The rearrangement joins TRBV5-1 to TRBJ2-7; D is unresolved. Trimming shortened V by 4 bases and J by 5 bases, and 16 bases separated the two germline ends. Germline V gene data show CDR1 as SGHRS and CDR2 as YFSETQ. CDR3 size: 14 residues. The CDR3 spells CASSLSLTKNEQYF. The CDR3, as DNA: TGCGCCAGCAGCCTTAGTCTCACAAAAAACGAGCAGTACTTC. Based on the CDR3 plus reference TRBV5-1 and TRBJ2-7, the full variable domain is KAGVTQTPRYLIKTRGQQVTLSCSPISGHRSVSWYQQTPGQGLQFLFEYFSETQRNKGNFPGRFSGRQFSNSRSEMNVSTLELGDSALYLCASSLSLTKNEQYFGPGTRLTVT.

The chain has TRBV11-2 and TRBJ2-5; 7 positions agree with TRBD1. Germline lookup yields CDR1 SGHAT and CDR2 FQNNGV. With V trimmed by 3 bases and J by 5 bases, 9 bases remained unmatched. The CDR3 is 15 amino acids. CDR3 residues: CASSLGTVTRETQYF. DNA for the CDR3: TGTGCCAGCAGCTTGGGGACAGTGACAAGGGAGACCCAGTACTTC.

CDR3 region: CASSPRYGGWGIGELFF. The CDR3, as DNA: TGTGCCAGCAGCCCCCGTTATGGGGGCTGGGGCATCGGGGAGCTGTTTTTT. The gene calls are TRBV9 and TRBJ2-2; the D gene is possibly TRBD1 (6 bases). Per germline, CDR1 SGDLS and CDR2 YYNGEE. V was trimmed by 4 bases and J by 7 bases, leaving 23 bases between them. The CDR3 consists of 17 residues. Filled out from reference TRBV9 and TRBJ2-2, the complete variable domain reads DSGVTQTPKHLITATGQRVTLRCSPRSGDLSVYWYQQSLDQGLQFLIQYYNGEERAKGNILERFSAQQFPDLHSELNLSSLELGDSALYFCASSPRYGGWGIGELFFGEGSRLTVL.

The V gene is TRBV5-1, the J gene TRBJ2-7; TRBD2 aligns across 8 bases. The CDR3 is 16 residues long. Germline CDR1 and CDR2: SGHRS and YFSETQ. Losses at the gene ends were 7 bases for V and 3 bases for J; bases not matched to a gene: 15. The CDR3 loop is CASRGSGAGSFYEQYF. For the CDR3, the DNA is TGCGCCAGCCGTGGTAGCGGGGCGGGTAGTTTCTACGAGCAGTACTTC.

V gene TRBV29-1 combines with J gene TRBJ1-1; TRBD1 is a possible D gene (5 bases). Trimming cost V 3 bases and J 4 bases, with 9 bases left between them. The germline CDR1 and CDR2 sequences are SQVTM and ANQGSEA. CDR3 length equals 12 residues. The CDR3 coding sequence is TGCAGCGTTGACAGGGAGGGCACTGAAGCTTTCTTT. It yields the protein CSVDREGTEAFF.

Only a few counts were recorded for this clone. V gene TRBV29-1 combines with J gene TRBJ1-1; tentatively, D is TRBD1 (5 bases). V lost 2 bases and J lost 1, with 11 bases in between. Germline-derived CDR1 and CDR2 are SQVTM and ANQGSEA. The CDR3 runs to 14 residues. CDR3 sequence: CSVETGPKNTEAFF. The DNA for the CDR3 is TGCAGCGTTGAAACAGGACCTAAGAACACTGAAGCTTTCTTT.

For the CDR3, the DNA is TGTGCCAGCAGCTCGGGATTTAGCAATCAGCCCCAGCATTTT. It translates to CASSSGFSNQPQHF. The rearrangement links TRBV7-9 to TRBJ1-5; no firm D call. The germline V gene has CDR1 SEHNR and CDR2 FQNEAQ (reference sequence). The ends were cut back, 4 bases at V and 0 bases at J, with 7 bases in the middle. There are 14 residues in the CDR3.

The CDR3 DNA reads as TGTGCCAGCAGTGCGGCAGGGCACTATGGCTACACCTTC. It yields the protein CASSAAGHYGYTF. V and J are TRBV6-1 and TRBJ1-2, with a weak D call TRBD1 (5 bases). The CDR3 sequence is 13 residues long. From germline, CDR1 is MNHNS and CDR2 SASEGT. With 4 bases removed from V and 3 bases from J, the gap between germline ends came to 9 bases.

The genes are TRBV9 and TRBJ2-1; perhaps TRBD1 as D (6 bases). The CDR3 extends over 14 amino acids. Deletions cut 0 bases from V and 8 bases from J, with 12 bases between. Germline loops: CDR1 SGDLS, CDR2 YYNGEE. CDR3 nucleotide sequence: TGTGCCAGCAGCGTAGGAAGGGACATTGATGAGCAGTTCTTC. It encodes CASSVGRDIDEQFF.

Here the CDR3 DNA reads TGTGCCAGCAGCTTGGCCGGTGGGGGCACAGATACGCAGTATTTT. As protein: CASSLAGGGTDTQYF. The chain combines TRBV5-4 with TRBJ2-3; D is ambiguous. Germline CDR1 reads SGHNT; CDR2 reads YYREEE (reference sequence). The CDR3 extends over 15 amino acids. Trimming took off 0 bases at V and 1 base at J, with 9 bases between the two ends.

This chain links TRBV6-5 with TRBJ1-2, with 9 positions matching TRBD1. J was trimmed by 4 bases and V by 4 bases; bases with no gene match: 10. In germline, CDR1 is MNHEY, CDR2 SVGAGI. The CDR3 is 16 residues long. CDR3 region: CASSSLQGAVGYGYTF. CDR3 DNA: TGTGCCAGCAGTTCCCTACAGGGGGCCGTCGGCTATGGCTACACCTTC.

V and J are TRBV6-5 and TRBJ2-3; D is perhaps TRBD1 or TRBD2 (5 bases each). This CDR3 has 11 residues. Germline CDR1 reads MNHEY; CDR2 reads SVGAGI. The ends were cut back, 11 bases at V and 4 bases at J, with 10 bases in the middle. The CDR3 spells CAARGADTQYF. CDR3 DNA: TGTGCCGCCAGAGGGGCAGATACGCAGTATTTT.

This clone was detected only a few times. The V and J genes are TRBV19 and TRBJ2-1; D perhaps matches TRBD2 (6 bases). V was clipped by 3 bases and J by 8 bases, with 17 bases between them. This CDR3 contains 15 residues. Germline-derived CDR1 and CDR2 are LNHDA and SQIVND (reference sequence). Written as DNA, the CDR3 is TGTGCCAGTAGTATGGGGCGGGGTCTTAATGATGAGCAGTTCTTC. Its protein is CASSMGRGLNDEQFF. The full variable domain, in which reference TRBV19 and TRBJ2-1 provide the parts outside the CDR3, is DGGITQSPKYLFRKEGQNVTLSCEQNLNHDAMYWYRQDPGQGLRLIYYSQIVNDFQKGDIAEGYSVSREKKESFPLTVTSAQKNPTAFYLCASSMGRGLNDEQFFGPGTRLTVL.

CDR3 loop: CASSQGHGATPDEQYF. DNA of the CDR3: TGCGCCAGCAGCCAAGGCCATGGGGCGACCCCTGACGAGCAGTACTTC. J is TRBJ2-7 and V is TRBV4-1, with TRBD1 as a possible D gene (5 bases). From germline, CDR1 is MGHRA and CDR2 YSYEKL. CDR3 length: 16 residues. Between the trimmed V and J ends, which lost 1 base and 5 bases, there was a span of 18 bases.

The CDR3 DNA follows: TGTGCCAGTAGGGGGGACATGTCAGACTACGAGCAGTACTTC. Its translation is CASRGDMSDYEQYF. The chain joins TRBV19 to TRBJ2-7, with D perhaps matching TRBD1 (6 bases). V shed 6 bases and J shed 3 bases, with 15 bases lying between them. The CDR3 has 14 amino acids. Germline values: CDR1 LNHDA, CDR2 SQIVND (reference sequence). The full variable domain, rest sourced from reference TRBV19 and TRBJ2-7, is DGGITQSPKYLFRKEGQNVTLSCEQNLNHDAMYWYRQDPGQGLRLIYYSQIVNDFQKGDIAEGYSVSREKKESFPLTVTSAQKNPTAFYLCASRGDMSDYEQYFGPGTRLTVT.

The rearrangement joins TRBV6-5 to TRBJ1-1; D gene unclear. Per the germline V gene, CDR1 is MNHEY and CDR2 is SVGAGI. The ends were cut back, 5 bases at V and 4 bases at J, with 14 bases in the middle. The CDR3 covers 14 residues. The CDR3 sequence is CASSRTSGSTEAFF. The DNA of the CDR3 is TGTGCCAGCAGTCGAACCTCCGGGAGCACTGAAGCTTTCTTT.

The chain is built from TRBV2 and TRBJ2-6; no clear D gene. The germline V and J ends were trimmed by 6 bases and 13 bases, with 19 bases remaining between them. The germline V gene encodes CDR1 SNHLY and CDR2 FYNNEI. The CDR3 consists of 14 residues. The CDR3 sequence: CASSSTLTLGVLTF. The CDR3 DNA is TGTGCCAGCAGCTCCACTCTGACCCTTGGGGTCCTGACTTTC. The full variable domain, its missing parts supplied by reference TRBV2 and TRBJ2-6, is EPEVTQTPSHQVTQMGQEVILRCVPISNHLYFYWYRQILGQKVEFLVSFYNNEISEKSEIFDDQFSVERPDGSNFTLKIRSTKLEDSAMYFCASSSTLTLGVLTFGAGSRLTVL.

This chain links TRBV6-1 with TRBJ1-1, with 7 bases fitting TRBD1. CDR3 length equals 13 residues. CDR1 is MNHNS, CDR2 SASEGT, per germline. Trimming removed 7 bases from V and 5 bases from J; junction bases left unmatched: 7. CDR3 bases: TGTGCCAGCAAAGACAGGGTGCATACTGAAGCTTTCTTT. Translation gives CASKDRVHTEAFF.

This clone appeared a single time. This chain links TRBV5-1 with TRBJ1-1, with a weak D call TRBD1 (5 bases). The V gene lost 0 bases and the J gene lost 4 bases, with 16 bases spanning the gap. Germline CDR1 SGHRS, CDR2 YFSETQ. The CDR3 is made up of 16 amino acids. The CDR3 DNA sequence: TGCGCCAGCAGCTTGGCGGGGGTAAGGGACGGCACTGAAGCTTTCTTT. Translating it yields CASSLAGVRDGTEAFF.

The count of this clone is one. V and J are TRBV6-1 and TRBJ1-3; a weak D match, TRBD1 (6 bases). The CDR3 covers 17 residues. V lost 0 bases to trimming and J lost 2 bases, with 14 bases between them. In germline, CDR1 is MNHNS, CDR2 SASEGT. Here the CDR3 DNA reads TGTGCCAGCAGTGAAGCGACCCAGGGGCTGGCTGGAAACACCATATATTTT. The encoded protein is CASSEATQGLAGNTIYF.

This clone was seen just once. This chain uses TRBV7-6 with TRBJ2-7, with 12 bases aligning to TRBD2. This CDR3 is 21 amino acids long. Losses at the gene ends were 2 bases for V and 4 bases for J; bases not matched to a gene: 21. Germline V CDR1 and CDR2: SGHVS, FNYEAQ. CDR3 bases: TGTGCCAGCAGCTTACCCATTAGGGCTAGCGGGAGGGATTACCCCTCGTACGAGCAGTACTTC. Translating gives CASSLPIRASGRDYPSYEQYF.

The chain links TRBV5-1 to TRBJ1-2, with unresolved D. Germline V gene sequence: CDR1 SGHRS, CDR2 YFSETQ. The CDR3 extends over 15 amino acids. V lost 0 bases, J lost 4 bases, and 13 bases lay in between. The CDR3 loop is CASSLAGPILYGYTF. CDR3 DNA sequence: TGCGCCAGCAGCTTGGCCGGACCGATTCTCTATGGCTACACCTTC.